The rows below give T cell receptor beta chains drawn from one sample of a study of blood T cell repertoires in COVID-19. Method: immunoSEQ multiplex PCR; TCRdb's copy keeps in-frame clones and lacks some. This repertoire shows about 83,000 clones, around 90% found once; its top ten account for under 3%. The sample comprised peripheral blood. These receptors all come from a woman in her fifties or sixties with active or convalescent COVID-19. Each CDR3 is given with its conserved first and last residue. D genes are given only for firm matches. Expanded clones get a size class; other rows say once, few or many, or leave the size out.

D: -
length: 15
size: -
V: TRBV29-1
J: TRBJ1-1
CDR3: CSGEVLEGMNTEAFF
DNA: TGCAGCGGAGAGGTCCTGGAGGGGATGAACACTGAAGCTTTCTTT

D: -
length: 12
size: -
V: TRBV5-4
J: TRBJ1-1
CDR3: CASSLGDTEAFF
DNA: TGTGCCAGCAGTTTAGGGGACACTGAAGCTTTCTTT

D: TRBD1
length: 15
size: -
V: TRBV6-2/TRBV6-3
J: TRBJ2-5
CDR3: CASSYPGQAQETQYF
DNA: TGTGCCAGCAGTTACCCCGGACAGGCCCAAGAGACCCAGTACTTC

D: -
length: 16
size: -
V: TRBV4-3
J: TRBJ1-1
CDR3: CASSQDHGIGGTEAFF
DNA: TGCGCCAGCAGCCAAGATCACGGTATCGGGGGAACTGAAGCTTTCTTT

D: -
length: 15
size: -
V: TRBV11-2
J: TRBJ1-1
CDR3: CASSPYRVGDTEAFF
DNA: TGTGCCAGCAGCCCGTACAGGGTCGGGGACACTGAAGCTTTCTTT

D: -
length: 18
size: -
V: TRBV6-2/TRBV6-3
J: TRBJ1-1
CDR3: CASSGIGRTKPKNTEAFF
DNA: TGTGCCAGCAGTGGAATTGGGAGGACAAAACCAAAGAACACTGAAGCTTTCTTT

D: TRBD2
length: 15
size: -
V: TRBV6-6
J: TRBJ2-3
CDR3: CASSYRLAGGDTQYF
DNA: TGTGCCAGCAGTTACCGCCTAGCGGGGGGTGATACGCAGTATTTT

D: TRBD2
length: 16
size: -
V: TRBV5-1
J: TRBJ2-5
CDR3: CASSLVQRGPQETQYF
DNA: TGCGCCAGCAGCTTGGTACAGCGGGGGCCCCAAGAGACCCAGTACTTC

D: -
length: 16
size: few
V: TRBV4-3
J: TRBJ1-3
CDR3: CASSQDPSGAGNTIYF
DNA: TGCGCCAGCAGCCAAGACCCTAGCGGGGCTGGAAACACCATATATTTT

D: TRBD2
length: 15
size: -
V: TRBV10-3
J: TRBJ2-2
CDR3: CAISQREPDAGELFF
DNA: TGTGCCATCAGTCAGCGGGAGCCGGACGCCGGGGAGCTGTTTTTT

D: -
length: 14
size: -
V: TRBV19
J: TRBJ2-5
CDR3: CASRQTGQQETQYF
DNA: TGTGCCAGTAGACAAACAGGACAGCAAGAGACCCAGTACTTC

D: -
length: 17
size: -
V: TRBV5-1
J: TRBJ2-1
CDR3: CASSPGTGSFLKGEQFF
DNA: TGCGCCAGCAGCCCCGGAACGGGGAGCTTCCTAAAAGGGGAGCAGTTCTTC

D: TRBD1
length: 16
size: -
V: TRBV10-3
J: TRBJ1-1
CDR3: CAISESTGDVNTEAFF
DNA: TGTGCCATCAGTGAGTCAACAGGGGACGTGAACACTGAAGCTTTCTTT

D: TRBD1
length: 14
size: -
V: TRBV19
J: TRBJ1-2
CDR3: CASTPTGGFFGYTF
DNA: TGTGCCAGTACCCCCACAGGGGGCTTTTTTGGCTACACCTTC

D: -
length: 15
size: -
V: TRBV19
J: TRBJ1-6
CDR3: CASSIHQRHNSPLHF
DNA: TGTGCCAGTAGTATTCATCAGCGACATAATTCACCCCTCCACTTT

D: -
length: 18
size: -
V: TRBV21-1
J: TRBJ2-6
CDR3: CASSRAGQGCSGANVLTF
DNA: TGTGCCAGCAGCAGGGCGGGACAGGGGTGCTCTGGGGCCAACGTCCTGACTTTC

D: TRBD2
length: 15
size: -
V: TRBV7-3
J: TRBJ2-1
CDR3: CASSLTSGGDNEQFF
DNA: TGTGCCAGCAGCCTGACTAGCGGGGGGGACAATGAGCAGTTCTTC

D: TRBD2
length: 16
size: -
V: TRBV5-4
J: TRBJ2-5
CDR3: CASSSSWGSGGETQYF
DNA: TGTGCCAGCAGCTCTTCATGGGGTAGCGGGGGGGAGACCCAGTACTTC

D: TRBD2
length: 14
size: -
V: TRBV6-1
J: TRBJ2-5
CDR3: CASSELAGAETQYF
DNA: TGTGCCAGCAGTGAACTAGCGGGGGCAGAGACCCAGTACTTC

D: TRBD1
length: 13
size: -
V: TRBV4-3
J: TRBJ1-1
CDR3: CASSQNRGAEAFF
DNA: TGCGCCAGCAGCCAAAACAGGGGAGCTGAAGCTTTCTTT

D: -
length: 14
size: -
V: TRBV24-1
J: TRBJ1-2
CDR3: CATSDSPGGYGYTF
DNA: TGTGCCACCAGTGATTCACCGGGGGGCTATGGCTACACCTTC

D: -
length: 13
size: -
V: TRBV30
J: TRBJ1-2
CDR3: CAWSVGTDYGYTF
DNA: TGTGCCTGGAGTGTAGGGACTGACTATGGCTACACCTTC

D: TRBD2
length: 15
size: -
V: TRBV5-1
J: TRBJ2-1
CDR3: CASSLAGGAVNEQFF
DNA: TGCGCCAGCAGCTTAGCCGGGGGGGCCGTGAATGAGCAGTTCTTC

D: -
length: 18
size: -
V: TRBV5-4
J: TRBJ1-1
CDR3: CASSRSGTSMGTNTEAFF
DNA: TGTGCCAGCAGCCGATCTGGGACATCAATGGGGACGAACACTGAAGCTTTCTTT

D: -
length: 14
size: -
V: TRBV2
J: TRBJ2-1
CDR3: CASSEAEQITEQFF
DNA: TGTGCCAGCAGTGAGGCCGAACAGATAACTGAGCAGTTCTTC

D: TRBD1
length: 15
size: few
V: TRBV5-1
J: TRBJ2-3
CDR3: CASSSGQGVVDTQYF
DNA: TGCGCCAGCAGCTCGGGACAGGGGGTGGTAGATACGCAGTATTTT

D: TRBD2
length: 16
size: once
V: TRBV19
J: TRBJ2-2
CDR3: CASSSKTSGGAGELFF
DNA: TGTGCCAGTAGTTCAAAGACTAGCGGGGGGGCCGGGGAGCTGTTTTTT

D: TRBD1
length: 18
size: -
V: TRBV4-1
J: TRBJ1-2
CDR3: CASSQDSRTGSVNYGYTF
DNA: TGCGCCAGCAGCCAAGATTCTAGGACAGGGAGTGTTAACTATGGCTACACCTTC

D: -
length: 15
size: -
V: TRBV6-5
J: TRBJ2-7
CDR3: CASSYTAGKFGEQYF
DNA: TGTGCCAGCAGTTACACCGCAGGGAAGTTCGGGGAGCAGTACTTC

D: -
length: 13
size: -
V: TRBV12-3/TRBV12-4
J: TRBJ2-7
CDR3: CASSLLQGNEQYF
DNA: TGTGCCAGCAGTCTCCTACAGGGAAACGAGCAGTACTTC

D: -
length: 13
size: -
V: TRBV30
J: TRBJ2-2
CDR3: CAWRGGNTGELFF
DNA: TGTGCCTGGAGGGGGGGGAACACCGGGGAGCTGTTTTTT

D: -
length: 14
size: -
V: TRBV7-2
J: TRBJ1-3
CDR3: CASSFLASGNTIYF
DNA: TGTGCCAGCAGCTTCTTAGCTTCTGGAAACACCATATATTTT